This TCR beta chain was sequenced during a study of PD-L1 blockade in urothelial cancer. Study at large: About 90% of the 29 patients were men with bladder-origin urothelial cancer.

V was clipped by 1 base and J by 6 bases; unmatched bases: 11. This CDR3 has 16 residues. Germline assignment: CDR1 SGHVS and CDR2 FQNEAQ. The repertoire was sequenced with immunoSEQ multiplex PCR; TCRdb's copy has only in-frame clones and lacks some. The table records about 50,000 clones, more than 80% of them present only once. Described time point: peripheral blood 6 weeks after treatment start. Pretreatment sampling and on-treatment sampling together yielded between 1 and 8 samples for each patient. The clonotype originates from a man in his 70s with urothelial cancer. The input for sequencing was PBMCs, taken around atezolizumab (anti-PD-L1) treatment. This chain links TRBV7-8 with TRBJ2-7, with 8 bases lining up with TRBD2. The CDR3 DNA is TGTGCCAGCAGCTTAGTCGATAGCGGGACTCATCTCGAGCAGTACTTC. Encoded protein: CASSLVDSGTHLEQYF.